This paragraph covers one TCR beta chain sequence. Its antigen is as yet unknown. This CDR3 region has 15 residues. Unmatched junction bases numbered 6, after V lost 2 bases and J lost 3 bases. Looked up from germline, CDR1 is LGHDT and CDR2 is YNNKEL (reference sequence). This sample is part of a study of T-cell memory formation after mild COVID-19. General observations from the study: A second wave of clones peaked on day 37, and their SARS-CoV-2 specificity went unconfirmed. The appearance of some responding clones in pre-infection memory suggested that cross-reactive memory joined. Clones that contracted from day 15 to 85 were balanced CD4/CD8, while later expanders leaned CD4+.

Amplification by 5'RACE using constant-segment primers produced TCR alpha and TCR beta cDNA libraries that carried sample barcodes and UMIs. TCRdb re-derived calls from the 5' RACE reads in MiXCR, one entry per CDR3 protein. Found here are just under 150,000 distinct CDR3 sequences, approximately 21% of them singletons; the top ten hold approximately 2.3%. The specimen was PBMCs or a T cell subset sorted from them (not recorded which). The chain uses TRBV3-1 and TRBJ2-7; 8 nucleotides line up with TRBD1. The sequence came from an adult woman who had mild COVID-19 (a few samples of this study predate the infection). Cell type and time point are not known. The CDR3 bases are TGTGCCAGCAGCCAAACCGGACAGGGAGGCTACGAGCAGTACTTC. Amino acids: CASSQTGQGGYEQYF.